This T cell receptor (beta chain) was obtained from a study of T cells in Graves' hyperthyroidism and ophthalmopathy. A few counts support this clonotype. What it binds is unknown. Findings of the study overall: Stable hyperthyroidism and ophthalmopathy were separated using 13 V-J signatures. Most thyroid-expanded clonotypes above 0.001 were also found in blood.

Amplification of TCR beta CDR3 regions was performed using RNA transcripts as template. During a first-round RT-PCR of the TCR CDR3, the HTBI primer set was used. In TCRdb, the multiplex PCR reads were re-called with MiXCR into one record per CDR3 protein. This sample yields approximately 600,000 distinct CDR3 sequences, of which around 20% are seen a single time; about 35% belongs to the top ten. The V gene's germline CDR1 is LGHNA and CDR2 YNFKEQ. Germline trimming cut 7 bases from V and 6 bases from J; bases unmatched to any gene: 11. The CDR3 is made up of 16 amino acids. This rearrangement joins TRBV4-2 to TRBJ2-7; TRBD2 agrees at 14 bases. Sequencing was done on a sample of blood. The sequence derives from a man aged 25-40 years with Graves' ophthalmopathy. The CDR3 DNA reads TGTGCCAGCAACTCGCGAGGGACTAGCGGGAGCGTCGAGCAGTACTTC. It specifies CASNSRGTSGSVEQYF.